Each of the 8 T cell receptor beta chains below was sequenced from the same sample in a study of neurological immune-mediated disorders. TCRdb fed the 5' RACE reads into MiXCR, producing one record per CDR3 protein. The table records 25,000 to 30,000 distinct CDR3 sequences, about a sixth of them present only once. The time point was: technical triplicate 3. The sequenced material came from CD4+ T cells from blood. These receptors were taken from a female donor with HTLV-1-associated myelopathy (HAM/TSP).

This clonotype occurred many times. The chain has TRBV27 and TRBJ1-6; D might be TRBD1 (5 bases). Trimming removed 3 bases from V and 14 bases from J, with 17 bases in between. CDR1 is MNHEY, CDR2 SMNVEV, per germline (reference sequence). This CDR3 comprises 14 residues. The CDR3 region is CASSFSPEGLTLHF. CDR3 in DNA: TGTGCCAGCAGTTTTTCACCGGAGGGGCTTACCCTCCACTTT.

Ten or more counts support this clonotype. The junction differs from germline at one of its ends, possibly a read error. The chain combines TRBV11-2 with TRBJ2-1; the D gene is possibly TRBD2 (5 bases). CDR3 length: 8 residues. The V gene's germline CDR1 is SGHAT and CDR2 FQNNGV. Here the CDR3 reads CASSIPGF. CDR3 DNA: TGTGCCAGCAGCATTCCGGGGTTC.

A remark on this clonotype: A read error may account for a junction end that differs from germline. The chain has TRBV7-7 and TRBJ2-1, with 8 bases fitting TRBD1. This CDR3 has 14 amino acids. CDR1 and CDR2 from the germline V gene are SSHAT and FNYEAQ (reference sequence). This CDR3 is CASSLGQGTYEQFF. The CDR3 DNA follows: TGTGCTAGCAGCTTAGGACAGGGTACTTATGAGCAGTTCTTC.

This clonotype was observed at least ten times. The chain is built from TRBV3-1 and TRBJ2-2; D remains ambiguous. The CDR3 runs 13 residues. Trimming shortened V by 4 bases and J by 8 bases, and 11 bases separated the two germline ends. Germline loops: CDR1 LGHDT, CDR2 YNNKEL (reference sequence). CDR3 sequence: CASSLGERGELFF. The CDR3 nucleotides are TGTGCCAGCAGCCTTGGAGAGAGGGGGGAGCTGTTTTTT.

This clonotype was seen many times. The chain employs TRBV2 and TRBJ2-7; 11 nucleotides match TRBD1. Unmatched junction bases numbered 7, after V lost 5 bases and J lost 7 bases. Germline loops: CDR1 SNHLY, CDR2 FYNNEI. This CDR3 has 14 amino acids. The CDR3 reads CASSTGQGAQEQYF. Written as DNA, the CDR3 is TGTGCCAGCAGTACCGGACAGGGGGCGCAGGAGCAGTACTTC.

This clonotype was recorded at least ten times. The chain joins TRBV6-1 to TRBJ1-4; no definite D call. Trimming shortened V by 0 bases and J by 2 bases, and 10 bases separated the two germline ends. Looked up from germline, CDR1 is MNHNS and CDR2 is SASEGT. The CDR3 length is 16 residues. The CDR3 DNA follows: TGTGCCAGCAGTGAAGCGCTTCGGGGTACTAATGAAAAACTGTTTTTT. Amino acids: CASSEALRGTNEKLFF.

The table lists this clonotype with many counts. The genes are TRBV6-4 and TRBJ2-4, with a weak D call TRBD1 (7 bases). The CDR3 is 13 residues long. V lost 11 bases, J lost 4 bases, and 15 bases lay in between. Germline CDR1 and CDR2: MRHNA and SNTAGT. CDR3 nucleotides: TGTGCCCGGGGGAAACAGGGGAAAAACATTCAGTACTTC. Protein product: CARGKQGKNIQYF.

This clonotype was observed at least ten times. The chain uses TRBV7-2 and TRBJ2-7; D uncertain. V lost 6 bases to trimming and J lost 2 bases, with 11 bases between them. Germline CDR1 reads SGHTA; CDR2 reads FQGNSA. The CDR3 is made up of 13 amino acids. The CDR3 loop reads CASRPNGPYEQYF. The CDR3, as DNA: TGTGCCAGCAGGCCGAATGGCCCCTACGAGCAGTACTTC. Together with reference TRBV7-2 and TRBJ2-7, the CDR3 gives the full variable domain: GAGVSQSPSNKVTEKGKDVELRCDPISGHTALYWYRQSLGQGLEFLIYFQGNSAPDKSGLPSDRFSAERTGGSVSTLTIQRTQQEDSAVYLCASRPNGPYEQYFGPGTRLTVT.